This T cell receptor beta chain comes out of a study of blood T cell repertoires in COVID-19. Turning to the study itself: COVID-19 samples from acute and convalescent phases originated in the United States, Italy and Spain. Sample material is recorded as cDNA or gDNA derived from T cells, B-cell-depleted T cells, or PBMCs.

The CDR3 consists of 16 residues. Trimming cost V 4 bases and J 4 bases, with 20 bases left between them. The germline gives CDR1 SEHNR, CDR2 FQNEAQ (reference sequence). Authors' analysis steps: Nucleated cell number was recorded as an estimate derived from reference gene primer amplification. Only in-frame clones appear in the TCRdb table, and some are missing; sequencing was by immunoSEQ multiplex PCR. Clonal size and the V and J genes are those of that table, whereas D and trimming came from the DNA. The data show approximately 220,000 clones, with under 90% seen just once and around 4.6% held by the top ten. This clone was detected once.

Sequenced sample: PBMCs or T cells enriched from blood (not recorded which). The receptor comes from a woman aged 50 to 65 who had been exposed to COVID-19. V gene TRBV7-9 combines with J gene TRBJ2-7; weak D call: TRBD2 (5 bases). The CDR3 DNA reads as TGTGCCAGCAGCTCCCCAGGACTCTCCGGAGTTTACGAGCAGTACTTC. Amino acids: CASSSPGLSGVYEQYF.